The rows below give T cell receptor beta chains drawn from one sample of a study of blood T cell repertoires in COVID-19. The data were produced by immunoSEQ multiplex PCR, yet TCRdb's version contains in-frame clones alone and is incomplete. The table has under 400,000 clones, about 92% seen once; the top ten hold 3.5% to 4%. The specimen sequenced was peripheral blood. These receptors were collected from a woman aged 55-70 years with COVID-19, enrolled during active disease. The CDR3 runs from the conserved cysteine through the conserved F or W. The order of the fields is D gene, clone size, V gene, J gene, CDR3 DNA, CDR3 protein. D genes are given only for firm matches. The size field is filled for only some rows; it gives once, few, many or a size class.

d_call: TRBD1; clone_size: -; v_call: TRBV6-5; j_call: TRBJ1-2; cdr3_nt: TGTGCCAGCAACCCTCAGAAGGAGGGGGCGTATGGCTACACCTTC; cdr3_aa: CASNPQKEGAYGYTF
d_call: -; clone_size: -; v_call: TRBV5-1; j_call: TRBJ2-2; cdr3_nt: TGCGCCAGCAGCCTTCCCACAGGGGGGGCCGGGGAGCTGTTTTTT; cdr3_aa: CASSLPTGGAGELFF
d_call: TRBD1; clone_size: -; v_call: TRBV19; j_call: TRBJ1-1; cdr3_nt: TGTGCCAGTAAACCGGGACAGGAGAGGAACACTGAAGCTTTCTTT; cdr3_aa: CASKPGQERNTEAFF
d_call: TRBD1; clone_size: once; v_call: TRBV5-1; j_call: TRBJ2-1; cdr3_nt: TGCGCCAGCAGCTTGGAAGGGACAGGGAATGAGCAGTTCTTC; cdr3_aa: CASSLEGTGNEQFF
d_call: TRBD1; clone_size: once; v_call: TRBV12-3/TRBV12-4; j_call: TRBJ1-2; cdr3_nt: TGTGCCAGCATCATGGACAGGGGAGATGGCTACACCTTC; cdr3_aa: CASIMDRGDGYTF
d_call: TRBD1; clone_size: -; v_call: TRBV20-1; j_call: TRBJ1-4; cdr3_nt: TGCAGTGCTAGTTTCCCAGGGGGCGAAAAACTGTTTTTT; cdr3_aa: CSASFPGGEKLFF
d_call: TRBD2; clone_size: -; v_call: TRBV11-3; j_call: TRBJ2-1; cdr3_nt: TGTGCCAGCAAGGTTAGCGGGGGGGCAGGGGAGCAGTTCTTC; cdr3_aa: CASKVSGGAGEQFF
d_call: -; clone_size: -; v_call: TRBV6-5; j_call: TRBJ2-3; cdr3_nt: TGTGCCAGCAAATACGGACTGATTCACACAGATACGCAGTATTTT; cdr3_aa: CASKYGLIHTDTQYF
d_call: -; clone_size: -; v_call: TRBV7-2; j_call: TRBJ2-7; cdr3_nt: TGTGCCAGCAGCTTAAATACAGGGTACCAAACCGAGCAGTACTTC; cdr3_aa: CASSLNTGYQTEQYF
d_call: -; clone_size: -; v_call: TRBV11-2; j_call: TRBJ1-6; cdr3_nt: TGTGCCAGCAGGCAGTCGACTGGCTATAATTCACCCCTCCACTTT; cdr3_aa: CASRQSTGYNSPLHF
d_call: -; clone_size: -; v_call: TRBV18; j_call: TRBJ1-2; cdr3_nt: TGTGCCAGCTCACCACTGGACAACGGATATGGCTACACCTTC; cdr3_aa: CASSPLDNGYGYTF
d_call: TRBD1; clone_size: -; v_call: TRBV14; j_call: TRBJ1-1; cdr3_nt: TGTGCCAGCAGCCAAGATTATCGGGACAGGGATTGGACTGAAGCTTTCTTT; cdr3_aa: CASSQDYRDRDWTEAFF
d_call: -; clone_size: -; v_call: TRBV30; j_call: TRBJ1-1; cdr3_nt: TGTGCCTGGAGCGGGGGGTCCCGAATGAACACTGAAGCTTTCTTT; cdr3_aa: CAWSGGSRMNTEAFF
d_call: TRBD1; clone_size: -; v_call: TRBV5-5; j_call: TRBJ1-1; cdr3_nt: TGTGCCAGCAGCTTCGCAGGGGGTATGGCTGAAGCTTTCTTT; cdr3_aa: CASSFAGGMAEAFF
d_call: TRBD1; clone_size: -; v_call: TRBV12-5; j_call: TRBJ2-7; cdr3_nt: TGTGCTAGTGGTTTTGGGGACAGGGGTGGAGAGCAGTACTTC; cdr3_aa: CASGFGDRGGEQYF
d_call: TRBD1; clone_size: -; v_call: TRBV19; j_call: TRBJ2-7; cdr3_nt: TGTGCCAGTAGTGAGGGACAGCCTAGGAGCTCCTACGAGCAGTACTTC; cdr3_aa: CASSEGQPRSSYEQYF
d_call: TRBD1; clone_size: -; v_call: TRBV9; j_call: TRBJ1-3; cdr3_nt: TGTGCCAGCAGCGAGAGACAGGGGATGTCTGGAAACACCATATATTTT; cdr3_aa: CASSERQGMSGNTIYF
d_call: -; clone_size: -; v_call: TRBV30; j_call: TRBJ1-6; cdr3_nt: TGTGCCTGGAGTGTCCTACCCTATAATTCACCCCTCCACTTT; cdr3_aa: CAWSVLPYNSPLHF
d_call: TRBD1; clone_size: -; v_call: TRBV18; j_call: TRBJ2-7; cdr3_nt: TGTGCCAGCTCAAGGACAGGGGGCGAACGAGAGCAGTACTTC; cdr3_aa: CASSRTGGEREQYF
d_call: -; clone_size: once; v_call: TRBV6-5; j_call: TRBJ2-1; cdr3_nt: TGTGCCAGCAACAGGGACGGGATTTACAATGAGCAGTTCTTC; cdr3_aa: CASNRDGIYNEQFF
d_call: -; clone_size: -; v_call: TRBV6-5; j_call: TRBJ1-1; cdr3_nt: TGTGCCAGCAGTCCGAGGAGGGGCTCGGTAGCTTTCTTT; cdr3_aa: CASSPRRGSVAFF
d_call: -; clone_size: -; v_call: TRBV6-5; j_call: TRBJ1-6; cdr3_nt: TGTGCCAGCAGTCTCACAGGGTGGAGATCACCCCTCCACTTT; cdr3_aa: CASSLTGWRSPLHF
d_call: -; clone_size: -; v_call: TRBV12-3/TRBV12-4; j_call: TRBJ2-2; cdr3_nt: TGTGCCAGCCCAGGTTACACCGGGGAGCTGTTTTTT; cdr3_aa: CASPGYTGELFF
d_call: -; clone_size: -; v_call: TRBV21-1; j_call: TRBJ2-7; cdr3_nt: TGTGCCAGCAGCAAAGTTAGACGAAGGAGCGGGGGCTCCTACGAGCAGTACTTC; cdr3_aa: CASSKVRRRSGGSYEQYF
d_call: -; clone_size: -; v_call: TRBV11-3; j_call: TRBJ1-3; cdr3_nt: TGTGCCAGCAGCTTACAGGGACAACACTCTGGAAACACCATATATTTT; cdr3_aa: CASSLQGQHSGNTIYF
d_call: TRBD1; clone_size: once; v_call: TRBV5-5; j_call: TRBJ2-7; cdr3_nt: TGTGCCAGCAGCGGGACAGGGGACGAGCAGTACTTC; cdr3_aa: CASSGTGDEQYF
d_call: TRBD1; clone_size: -; v_call: TRBV5-1; j_call: TRBJ2-7; cdr3_nt: TGCGCCAGCAGCTTGGACGGACAGGGGGCCAACGAGCAGTACTTC; cdr3_aa: CASSLDGQGANEQYF
d_call: -; clone_size: -; v_call: TRBV3-1/TRBV3-2; j_call: TRBJ2-5; cdr3_nt: TGTGCCAGCAGCCTTCGTGAGACCCAGTACTTC; cdr3_aa: CASSLRETQYF
d_call: TRBD1; clone_size: -; v_call: TRBV27; j_call: TRBJ1-1; cdr3_nt: TGTGCCAGCAGTTTACCGGGGGACAGGGCGGGGAAGACTGAAGCTTTCTTT; cdr3_aa: CASSLPGDRAGKTEAFF
d_call: TRBD2; clone_size: -; v_call: TRBV5-1; j_call: TRBJ2-7; cdr3_nt: TGCGCCAGCAGCTTATTCCGGGACGGGGGGGAGCAGTACTTC; cdr3_aa: CASSLFRDGGEQYF
d_call: -; clone_size: -; v_call: TRBV4-1; j_call: TRBJ1-1; cdr3_nt: TGCGCCAGCAGCCAAGGTACGGGAAGGACTGAAGCTTTCTTT; cdr3_aa: CASSQGTGRTEAFF
d_call: -; clone_size: -; v_call: TRBV14; j_call: TRBJ1-1; cdr3_nt: TGTGCCAGCAGCCAAGATGGGAGGAGTACTGAAGCTTTCTTT; cdr3_aa: CASSQDGRSTEAFF
d_call: TRBD2; clone_size: -; v_call: TRBV5-4; j_call: TRBJ2-7; cdr3_nt: TGTGCCAGCAGCTACGGGACTAGCGGGGGTGCCCCCATCTACGAGCAGTACTTC; cdr3_aa: CASSYGTSGGAPIYEQYF
d_call: -; clone_size: -; v_call: TRBV19; j_call: TRBJ2-7; cdr3_nt: TGTGCCAGTAGTATGCTCCGGGTACCGTACGAGCAGTACTTC; cdr3_aa: CASSMLRVPYEQYF
d_call: -; clone_size: -; v_call: TRBV3-1/TRBV3-2; j_call: TRBJ2-1; cdr3_nt: TGTGCCAGCAGCCTCAACAGGAACAATGAGCAGTTCTTC; cdr3_aa: CASSLNRNNEQFF
d_call: TRBD2; clone_size: -; v_call: TRBV5-1; j_call: TRBJ2-5; cdr3_nt: TGCGCCAGCAGCCCTCTCTCGGGGGGGAAAGAGACCCAGTACTTC; cdr3_aa: CASSPLSGGKETQYF
d_call: TRBD1; clone_size: few; v_call: TRBV5-1; j_call: TRBJ1-1; cdr3_nt: TGCGCCAGCAGCCGGAAAATGGCAGGGACAGTTAGAGAGAACACTGAAGCTTTCTTT; cdr3_aa: CASSRKMAGTVRENTEAFF
d_call: -; clone_size: few; v_call: TRBV11-2; j_call: TRBJ1-2; cdr3_nt: TGTGCCAGCAGCCCGGACACCGTTTATGGCTACACCTTC; cdr3_aa: CASSPDTVYGYTF
d_call: -; clone_size: -; v_call: TRBV10-2; j_call: TRBJ1-1; cdr3_nt: TGCGCCAGCAGTGAGATCCGGAACACTGAAGCTTTCTTT; cdr3_aa: CASSEIRNTEAFF
d_call: -; clone_size: -; v_call: TRBV5-1; j_call: TRBJ2-3; cdr3_nt: TGCGCCAGCACGTCCCAGGGAGGCGATACGCAGTATTTT; cdr3_aa: CASTSQGGDTQYF
d_call: -; clone_size: -; v_call: TRBV19; j_call: TRBJ1-4; cdr3_nt: TGTGCCAGTAGCCCGCGTGGGCAAGGTGAAAAACTGTTTTTT; cdr3_aa: CASSPRGQGEKLFF
d_call: TRBD2; clone_size: -; v_call: TRBV5-1; j_call: TRBJ2-5; cdr3_nt: TGCGCCAGCAGAAATCATTTAGCGGGGGGGCCGACTAAAGAGACCCAGTACTTC; cdr3_aa: CASRNHLAGGPTKETQYF
d_call: TRBD1; clone_size: -; v_call: TRBV4-1; j_call: TRBJ1-1; cdr3_nt: TGCGCCAGCAGCCAAGAACAGGGGGCCGCGGAAGCTTTCTTT; cdr3_aa: CASSQEQGAAEAFF
d_call: -; clone_size: -; v_call: TRBV7-9; j_call: TRBJ2-3; cdr3_nt: TGTGCCAGCAGCTTAGCCGGGGGAACAGATACGCAGTATTTT; cdr3_aa: CASSLAGGTDTQYF
d_call: -; clone_size: -; v_call: TRBV6-5; j_call: TRBJ1-6; cdr3_nt: TGTGCCAGCAGCCTGGCTCCGGGAGATTCACCCCTCCACTTT; cdr3_aa: CASSLAPGDSPLHF
d_call: -; clone_size: -; v_call: TRBV21-1; j_call: TRBJ2-7; cdr3_nt: TGTGCCAGCAGCAAAAGGTCGGACAGGGGGCGTACCCACGAGCAGTACTTC; cdr3_aa: CASSKRSDRGRTHEQYF